This T cell receptor (beta chain) was profiled in a study of beta chain features in type 1 diabetes. General study results and limits: The study found moderately but significantly shorter TCRB CDR3s in all four CD4+ subsets of Type 1 diabetes patients.

This CDR3 comprises 14 residues. V was clipped by 5 bases and J by 2 bases, with 11 bases between them. Germline V gene data show CDR1 as SGHTA and CDR2 as FQGNSA. This clone has just a few counts. What it recognizes is unknown. The authors reverse transcribed all of the isolated RNA, so sequencing captured expressed TCRB transcripts. TCRdb's copy holds only in-frame clones and misses some; the assay was immunoSEQ multiplex PCR. The table lists some 330,000 clones, around 12% of them singletons. The genes are TRBV7-2 and TRBJ2-3, with D perhaps TRBD2 (6 bases). The TCR was taken from a woman aged 18-30 years with type 1 diabetes. Sequencing was performed on naive CD4+ T cells from blood. The CDR3 here is CASSTLALTDTQYF. Written as DNA, the CDR3 is TGTGCCAGCAGCACACTAGCTCTCACAGATACGCAGTATTTT.